The 31 T cell receptor beta chains reported below all come from one sample, sequenced in a study of blood T cells in healthy people across ages. Sample-barcoded 5' priming and a J-beta primer mix drove a second PCR of roughly 7 to 11 cycles. MiXCR, applied by TCRdb to the 5' RACE reads, yields one record per CDR3 protein. Of under 2 million distinct CDR3 sequences listed, approximately 32% are singletons. The sample was blood. The origin of the receptors is a woman in her thirties in good health.

The CDR3 loop reads CAWSVGGGSSYEQYF. In nucleotides, the CDR3 is TGTGCCTGGAGTGTAGGGGGCGGGAGCTCCTACGAGCAGTACTTC. The rearrangement uses TRBV30 and TRBJ2-7; perhaps D is TRBD1 or TRBD2 (7 bases each). The germline V and J ends were trimmed by 0 bases and 0 bases, with 12 bases remaining between them. This CDR3 is built from 15 residues. Germline values: CDR1 GTSNPN, CDR2 SVGIG (reference sequence).

This clonotype showed up just a few times. This chain uses TRBV14 with TRBJ2-5; 9 bases are shared with TRBD2. Germline values: CDR1 SGHDN, CDR2 FVKESK. The CDR3 is 17 residues long. J gave up 2 bases and V 4 bases, and 11 bases lay outside the gene matches. CDR3 region: CASSPYRTSALQETQYF. CDR3 coding DNA: TGTGCCAGCAGCCCTTACAGGACTAGCGCACTACAAGAGACCCAGTACTTC.

This clonotype was counted once. V usage is TRBV6-1 and J usage is TRBJ1-6; 10 bases match TRBD1. Germline V CDR1 and CDR2: MNHNS, SASEGT. V shed 6 bases, J shed 8 bases, and the junction held 10 bases outside the gene matches. This CDR3 has 16 amino acids. In nucleotides, the CDR3 is TGTGCCAGCAGACCCGGGACAGGGGTTTTGTATTCACCCCTCCACTTT. Protein sequence: CASRPGTGVLYSPLHF.

Points on this clonotype: At one of its ends the junction is not consistent with the germline gene, which may arise from a read error. V usage is TRBV20-1 and J usage is TRBJ1-5; D may be TRBD1 (5 bases). The CDR3 extends over 13 amino acids. CDR1 is DFQATT, CDR2 SNEGSKA, per germline (reference sequence). For the CDR3, the DNA is TGCAGTGCTAGGACACCTTGGGACCAGCCCCGGCATTTT. Protein product: CSARTPWDQPRHF.

CDR3 in DNA: TGTGCCAGCAGTTTGGGGACAGGGGGCAATGAGCAGTTCTTC. It is translated as CASSLGTGGNEQFF. The chain is built from TRBV27 and TRBJ2-1; 11 nucleotides line up with TRBD1. The CDR3 has 14 amino acids. In germline, CDR1 is MNHEY, CDR2 SMNVEV (reference sequence). The J segment lost 6 bases and the V segment lost 3 bases, leaving 1 base of the junction unmatched.

This chain connects TRBV12-3 or TRBV12-4 to TRBJ1-1; unclear D gene. The V and J ends lost 0 bases and 1 base respectively, with 12 bases between them. This CDR3 has 16 amino acids. The CDR3 protein is CASSLALTSANTEAFF. The DNA for the CDR3 is TGTGCCAGCAGTTTAGCGCTAACAAGCGCGAACACTGAAGCTTTCTTT.

The chain carries TRBV18 and TRBJ1-5; TRBD1 matches at 10 bases. The length of the CDR3 is 16 residues. Trimming cost V 3 bases and J 2 bases; bases outside gene matches: 4. Germline assignment: CDR1 KGHSH and CDR2 LQKENI. The CDR3 reads CASSPKGTGGNQPQHF. CDR3 sequence (DNA): TGTGCCAGCTCACCTAAAGGGACAGGGGGCAATCAGCCCCAGCATTTT.

The chain couples TRBV4-1 to TRBJ2-3, with unresolved D. CDR3 length equals 18 residues. V gave up 3 bases and J gave up 3 bases, with 22 bases separating them. In germline, CDR1 is MGHRA, CDR2 YSYEKL. CDR3 in DNA: TGCGCCAGCAGCCAGAAAGATCGGACGGATGAGCCTACAGATACGCAGTATTTT. Residues: CASSQKDRTDEPTDTQYF.

Comment on this clonotype: A much larger clone sits a single nucleotide away, making a read error possible. The gene calls are TRBV6-1 and TRBJ2-5; D is uncertain. The CDR3 is made up of 12 amino acids. Looked up from germline, CDR1 is MNHNS and CDR2 is SASEGT. The V end was cut by 3 bases, the J end by 11 bases, with 13 bases between. CDR3 amino acids: CASSELTYVQYF. CDR3 coding DNA: TGTGCCAGCAGTGAGCTCACTTACGTGCAGTACTTC.

This clonotype has a handful of counts. The chain couples TRBV20-1 to TRBJ2-3, with 12 bases fitting TRBD2. This CDR3 spans 14 amino acids. The trim removed 5 bases at V and 7 bases at J, leaving 7 bases unmatched. In germline, CDR1 is DFQATT, CDR2 SNEGSKA (reference sequence). The CDR3 loop reads CSASLAGGPHTQYF. The CDR3 DNA is TGCAGTGCTTCCCTAGCGGGGGGGCCTCATACGCAGTATTTT.

This rearrangement joins TRBV18 to TRBJ1-5, with D possibly matching TRBD1 (5 bases). V was cut by 2 bases and J by 6 bases, with 14 bases left in between. The CDR3 spans 15 residues. In germline, CDR1 is KGHSH, CDR2 LQKENI. CDR3 residues: CASSPGAQGGQPQHF. In DNA form, the CDR3 reads TGTGCCAGCTCACCAGGAGCTCAGGGCGGTCAGCCCCAGCATTTT.

CDR3: CASSAGAGRYEQYF. CDR3 bases: TGTGCCAGCAGCGCGGGGGCTGGCCGCTACGAGCAGTACTTC. The gene calls are TRBV27 and TRBJ2-7; TRBD2 might be the D (7 bases). Trimming took off 6 bases at V and 3 bases at J, with 15 bases between the two ends. Germline-derived CDR1 and CDR2 are MNHEY and SMNVEV (reference sequence). CDR3 length: 14 residues.

The rearrangement uses TRBV6-1 and TRBJ2-5; 7 bases align to TRBD1. The DNA end is more similar to TRBJ2-7, so the J call may be wrong. Germline CDR1 and CDR2: MNHNS and SASEGT. CDR3 length: 13 amino acids. The CDR3 here is CASKLTGIDEQYF. Written as DNA, the CDR3 is TGTGCCAGCAAGCTGACAGGGATCGACGAGCAGTACTTC.

This clonotype was found many times. This chain uses TRBV29-1 with TRBJ2-3; no clear D. Germline V gene data show CDR1 as SQVTM and CDR2 as ANQGSEA. Trimming removed 5 bases from V and 1 base from J, with 10 bases in between. The CDR3 spans 13 residues. The CDR3 DNA reads TGCAGCGTTACTCCGGGCCGCACAGATACGCAGTATTTT. Protein: CSVTPGRTDTQYF.

The chain recombines TRBV20-1 with TRBJ2-7; tentative D call: TRBD1 (6 bases). V was shortened by 1 base and J by 5 bases, with 12 bases between the two germline ends. From germline, CDR1 is DFQATT and CDR2 SNEGSKA (reference sequence). The CDR3 length is 13 residues. The CDR3 sequence is CSARGTGWHEQYF. The CDR3 DNA is TGCAGTGCTAGAGGAACAGGGTGGCACGAGCAGTACTTC.

This clonotype was counted a few times. V and J are TRBV6-1 and TRBJ2-7; D unclear. V shed 2 bases and J shed 6 bases, with 11 bases lying between them. The CDR3 is 13 amino acids. The germline V gene has CDR1 MNHNS and CDR2 SASEGT. The CDR3 loop reads CASSELFGSEQYF. For the CDR3, the DNA is TGTGCCAGCAGTGAATTATTCGGTTCCGAGCAGTACTTC.

This chain uses TRBV20-1 with TRBJ1-1; D gene unclear. V lost 5 bases and J 0 bases, leaving 7 bases between the germline ends. This CDR3 has 12 amino acids. Germline V gene sequence: CDR1 DFQATT, CDR2 SNEGSKA (reference sequence). CDR3 sequence (DNA): TGCAGTGCTTGGATCGTGAACACTGAAGCTTTCTTT. This encodes CSAWIVNTEAFF.

The rearrangement links TRBV10-1 to TRBJ2-7, with D possibly being TRBD1 or TRBD2 (5 bases each). The ends were cut back, 3 bases at V and 4 bases at J, with 16 bases in the middle. The CDR3 contains 15 residues. Germline V gives CDR1 WNHNN, CDR2 SYGVQD (reference sequence). DNA of the CDR3: TGCGCCAGCAGTGATGACGGACGGGGCACATACGAGCAGTACTTC. Translating it yields CASSDDGRGTYEQYF.

The chain recombines TRBV12-3 or TRBV12-4 with TRBJ2-1; 10 nucleotides agree with TRBD2. J was trimmed by 14 bases and V by 4 bases; bases with no gene match: 5. The CDR3 runs 12 residues. Here the CDR3 reads CASSSTGTSEFF. DNA for the CDR3: TGTGCCAGCAGTTCTACCGGGACTAGCGAGTTCTTC.

Notes on this clonotype: This could be a read error, since a much larger clone is one nucleotide away. Written as DNA, the CDR3 is TGCAGCGTTGAGGGAGAAGCAGGCAGCGAGCAGTACTTC. This codes for CSVEGEAGSEQYF. The J gene is TRBJ2-7, the V gene TRBV29-1; TRBD2 might be the D (5 bases). This CDR3 comprises 13 residues. V was trimmed by 3 bases and J by 6 bases, leaving 15 bases between them. Germline V gene data show CDR1 as SQVTM and CDR2 as ANQGSEA.

This clonotype was counted between two and nine times. The CDR3 spells CASSLAEMNTEAFF. The CDR3 DNA is TGTGCCAGCAGCTTGGCCGAAATGAACACTGAAGCTTTCTTT. The chain couples TRBV5-6 to TRBJ1-1; D gene ambiguous. Germline V lookup: CDR1 SGHDT, CDR2 YYEEEE. The CDR3 consists of 14 residues. Trimming cost V 0 bases and J 0 bases, with 6 bases left between them.

J is TRBJ2-1 and V is TRBV30, with a tentative D call TRBD2 (5 bases). Germline CDR1 is GTSNPN and CDR2 is SVGIG (reference sequence). Trimming pared 0 bases from V and 10 bases from J, leaving 16 bases between. The CDR3 spans 14 residues. CDR3 DNA: TGTGCCTGGAGTGTGGCTAGCCGAGCGTTGGAGCAGTTCTTC. Protein: CAWSVASRALEQFF.

There are many counts of this clonotype. This sequence joins TRBV7-9 and TRBJ2-6, with unresolved D. The CDR3 length is 15 residues. The ends were cut back, 5 bases at V and 0 bases at J, with 8 bases in the middle. Per the germline V gene, CDR1 is SEHNR and CDR2 is FQNEAQ (reference sequence). CDR3: CASSPLSSGANVLTF. In nucleotides, the CDR3 is TGTGCCAGCAGCCCCCTTAGCTCTGGGGCCAACGTCCTGACTTTC.

This clonotype was detected a few times. The V and J genes are TRBV20-1 and TRBJ2-5; 7 nucleotides match TRBD1. This CDR3 comprises 14 residues. The germline V gene has CDR1 DFQATT and CDR2 SNEGSKA (reference sequence). V dropped 3 bases and J dropped 5; count of bases not matched to a gene: 9. The CDR3 DNA sequence: TGCAGTGCTAGGGCCCAGACAGGGATGGAGACCCAGTACTTC. Protein product: CSARAQTGMETQYF.

The rearrangement links TRBV7-2 to TRBJ2-7; D may be TRBD1 (6 bases). Germline V CDR1 and CDR2: SGHTA, FQGNSA. This CDR3 is built from 17 residues. Trimming pared 2 bases from V and 3 bases from J, leaving 20 bases between. CDR3 nucleotides: TGTGCCAGCAGCTTATACGAAGGGGCGGAACAGGGCTACGAGCAGTACTTC. It is translated as CASSLYEGAEQGYEQYF.

This clonotype has a handful of counts. CDR3 sequence reads: CASSSLAGPYEQYF. Written as DNA, the CDR3 is TGTGCCAGCAGCTCACTAGCGGGCCCCTACGAGCAGTACTTC. The V gene is TRBV5-4, the J gene TRBJ2-7, with TRBD2 matching over 9 bases. The CDR3 length is 14 residues. V gave up 3 bases and J gave up 2 bases; unmatched junction bases: 3. Per germline, CDR1 SGHNT and CDR2 YYREEE (reference sequence).

This clonotype was observed a handful of times. The CDR3 DNA is TGTGCCAGCAGTTACTCTCACCCCGGGACAGGCACAGATACGCAGTATTTT. Its protein product is CASSYSHPGTGTDTQYF. The chain is built from TRBV6-5 and TRBJ2-3; 7 bases map to TRBD1. The CDR3 runs 17 residues. Germline-derived CDR1 and CDR2 are MNHEY and SVGAGI. V lost 0 bases, J lost 1 base, and 7 bases stayed unmatched.

The chain combines TRBV28 with TRBJ2-5; D gene ambiguous. V lost 5 bases, J lost 11 bases, and 12 bases lay in between. CDR3 length: 11 residues. Germline CDR1 is MDHEN and CDR2 is SYDVKM. The CDR3 nucleotides are TGTGCCAGCAGTACTCGGTTGGAGCAGTACTTC. Amino acid sequence: CASSTRLEQYF.

The chain is built from TRBV5-1 and TRBJ1-2; 7 nucleotides align to TRBD1. Trimming cost V 7 bases and J 4 bases; bases outside gene matches: 10. This CDR3 is built from 14 residues. In germline, CDR1 is SGHRS, CDR2 YFSETQ. The CDR3 DNA reads as TGCGCCAGCGCTCAGGGGGTACATACCTATGGCTACACCTTC. It is translated as CASAQGVHTYGYTF.

This clonotype appeared a few times. The chain links TRBV28 to TRBJ2-7, with 8 positions matching TRBD1. The ends lost 7 bases at V and 3 bases at J; junction bases unmatched: 8. The CDR3 sequence is 14 residues long. Per germline, CDR1 MDHEN and CDR2 SYDVKM. In DNA form, the CDR3 reads TGTGCCAGCAACCCGGACAGGGATTTCTACGAGCAGTACTTC. It is translated as CASNPDRDFYEQYF.

The chain couples TRBV5-1 to TRBJ2-1; 13 positions match TRBD2. The CDR3 spans 14 residues. After removal of 4 bases from V and 10 bases from J, the junction contained 5 bases not matched to a gene. Per germline, CDR1 SGHRS and CDR2 YFSETQ. The CDR3 sequence is CASSGLAGDGEQFF. The DNA for the CDR3 is TGCGCCAGCAGCGGACTAGCGGGAGACGGAGAGCAGTTCTTC. The whole variable domain, filled in from reference TRBV5-1 and TRBJ2-1, reads KAGVTQTPRYLIKTRGQQVTLSCSPISGHRSVSWYQQTPGQGLQFLFEYFSETQRNKGNFPGRFSGRQFSNSRSEMNVSTLELGDSALYLCASSGLAGDGEQFFGPGTRLTVL.